The 3 T cell receptor beta chains presented below share a single source sample, sequenced in a study of immune heterogeneity within non-small cell lung tumors. TCR beta CDR3 was amplified by multiplex PCR using 32 V and 13 J primers. TCRdb analysed the multiplex PCR reads with MiXCR anew, one entry per CDR3 protein. The table shows fewer than 25,000 distinct CDR3 sequences, with around 30% occurring only once. The starting template was genomic DNA from bulk tumor, around 610 ng per sample. Multiple widely separated biopsies were taken from each primary tumor at surgery. It was patients with untreated, newly diagnosed non-small cell lung cancer who underwent curative surgery. The material sequenced was lung tumor tissue. These TCRs come from a man between 40 and 49 years old with non-small cell lung cancer.

J is TRBJ2-3 and V is TRBV3-1, with D maybe TRBD2 (5 bases). Trimming stripped 6 bases from V and 1 base from J, with 14 bases between. This CDR3 has 15 residues. CDR1 and CDR2 from the germline V gene are LGHDT and YNNKEL (reference sequence). The CDR3 sequence is CASSHWRARTDTQYF. The DNA for the CDR3 is TGTGCCAGCAGTCACTGGCGGGCCCGCACAGATACGCAGTATTTT.

By share, this clonotype ranks as medium-sized. V and J are TRBV18 and TRBJ2-3; D unclear. The germline V gene has CDR1 KGHSH and CDR2 LQKENI. V gave up 4 bases and J gave up 4 bases, with 9 bases separating them. The CDR3 length is 13 residues. The CDR3 here is CASSLIQADTQYF. The CDR3 DNA is TGTGCCAGCTCACTAATCCAGGCAGATACGCAGTATTTT. Full variable domain (rest looked up from reference TRBV18 and TRBJ2-3): NAGVMQNPRHLVRRRGQEARLRCSPMKGHSHVYWYRQLPEEGLKFMVYLQKENIIDESGMPKERFSAEFPKEGPSILRIQQVVRGDSAAYFCASSLIQADTQYFGPGTRLTVL.

There are a few counts of this clonotype. V and J are TRBV6-1 and TRBJ2-5; 10 bases are shared with TRBD2. The germline CDR1 and CDR2 sequences are MNHNS and SASEGT. The CDR3 totals 17 residues. Unmatched junction bases numbered 15, after V lost 6 bases and J lost 5 bases. CDR3 protein: CASSPWLSGRAGETQYF. Here the CDR3 DNA reads TGTGCCAGCAGCCCTTGGTTGAGCGGGAGGGCCGGGGAGACCCAGTACTTC.